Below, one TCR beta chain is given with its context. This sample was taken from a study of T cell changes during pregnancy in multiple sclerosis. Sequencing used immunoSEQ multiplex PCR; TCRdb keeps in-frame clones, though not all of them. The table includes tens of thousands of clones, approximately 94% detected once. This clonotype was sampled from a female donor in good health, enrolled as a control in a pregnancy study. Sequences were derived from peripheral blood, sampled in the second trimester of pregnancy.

DNA for the CDR3: TGTGCCAGCAGTTCCGCCAGGTTAGCCAAAAACATTCAGTACTTC. Protein: CASSSARLAKNIQYF. V usage is TRBV27 and J usage is TRBJ2-4; unclear D gene. Trimming took off 4 bases at V and 0 bases at J, with 10 bases between the two ends. The CDR3 is 15 residues long. Germline V gene sequence: CDR1 MNHEY, CDR2 SMNVEV (reference sequence).